This TCR beta chain was captured by sequencing in a study of blood T cell repertoires in COVID-19. Overall study: T cells, B-cell-depleted T cells, or PBMCs supplied cDNA or gDNA.

The Seattle patients joined while their infection was active and were tracked longitudinally afterward. Study processing details: The authors estimated nucleated cell counts from reference gene primer amplification. Here immunoSEQ multiplex PCR was the method, and the copy in TCRdb shows in-frame clones only, minus some. The V and J calls and clone size are taken from that table; D and trimming were inferred from the DNA. The data hold tens of thousands of clones, with 74% observed a single time. The CDR3 has 18 residues. V dropped 2 bases and J dropped 4; count of bases not matched to a gene: 13. This clonotype originated in a man aged 65 to 85 with COVID-19, enrolled during active disease. Sequencing was carried out using peripheral blood. This chain uses TRBV23-1 with TRBJ2-2; 7 nucleotides match TRBD1. TRBV23-1 is assigned to the ORF class and has an uncertain function. CDR3 bases: TGCGCCAGCAGTCAACCACCTGGTGGGGACAGTAGCACCGGGGAGCTGTTTTTT. Translated: CASSQPPGGDSSTGELFF.